This TCR beta chain appears in the sequencing data of a study of CD4 T cells in relation to SARS-CoV-2 and coronaviruses. Study-wide points: Monoreactive clones expanded significantly more to SARS-CoV-2 than crossreactive clones did. No crossreactivity against non-spike viral proteins was tested here.

Assay: immunoSEQ multiplex PCR; the TCRdb copy retains only in-frame clones and omits some. There are roughly 30,000 clones in the sample; over 60% occur only once, and around 3.3% lies in the top ten. As concerns this clone: Its antigen is unknown.

CDR3 length: 14 amino acids. Trimming left V 0 bases short and J 7 bases short, with 12 bases between. The germline V gene encodes CDR1 MNHEY and CDR2 SVGEGT. The sequencing sample was made of memory CD4+ T cells from PBMCs, cultured in vitro. This receptor was obtained from an adult with COVID-19. The chain uses TRBV6-2 or TRBV6-3 and TRBJ2-5; D is unresolved. CDR3 sequence: CASSYSDGVGTQYF. CDR3 DNA sequence: TGTGCCAGCAGTTACTCGGATGGGGTCGGGACCCAGTACTTC.